A selection of T cell receptor beta chains follows, all from one sample in a study of spatial heterogeneity in lung cancer. TCRdb re-called the 5' RACE reads through MiXCR, storing one row per CDR3 protein. The sample has around 63,000 distinct CDR3 sequences, around 6% seen once. Here the sequenced sample was PBMCs, taken at surgery. Receptor source: a female donor with early-stage non-small cell lung cancer. The CDR3 runs from the conserved cysteine through the conserved F or W. Each record gives: V gene, J gene, CDR3 protein.

>TRBV20-1|TRBJ2-3
CSASSPSGPTDTQYF
>TRBV7-2|TRBJ1-5
CASSLGGDQPQHF
>TRBV3-1|TRBJ2-3
CASSAWTSGSTDTQYF
>TRBV2|TRBJ2-2
CAVHPAPNTGELFF
>TRBV10-3|TRBJ1-1
CAISESRDRGQRAFF
>TRBV10-3|TRBJ2-3
CAISGDRGTDTQYF
>TRBV7-7|TRBJ2-2
CASSLDRPLNTGELFF
>TRBV9|TRBJ1-1
CASSVGAEQVMNTEAFF
>TRBV6-5|TRBJ1-1
CASSYEGGDTEAFF
>TRBV12-3/TRBV12-4|TRBJ2-7
CASSAPRPPYEQYF
>TRBV7-7|TRBJ2-1
CASSLGEYNEQFF
>TRBV11-2|TRBJ2-3
CASSLGRGRGLRRDTQYF
>TRBV6-5|TRBJ2-5
CASSYPRETQYF
>TRBV28|TRBJ2-7
CASSFTAFGTGGSYEQYF
>TRBV5-4|TRBJ2-2
CASSSMRSGRENTGELFF
>TRBV6-5|TRBJ1-2
CASTPVLGNYGYTF
>TRBV7-9|TRBJ2-3
CASAWAGGPGPDTQYF
>TRBV15|TRBJ2-7
CATSGTGDYEQYF
>TRBV12-3/TRBV12-4|TRBJ1-5
CASTRGEYSNQPQHF
>TRBV5-1|TRBJ2-7
CASSSPGQGYREQYF
>TRBV20-1|TRBJ2-7
CSAPSASGSDYEQYF
>TRBV7-2|TRBJ2-2
CASPGTELNTGELFF